Listed below are T cell receptor beta chains from one sample, sequenced in a study of neurological immune-mediated disorders. TCRdb fed the 5' RACE reads into MiXCR, producing one record per CDR3 protein. Found here are tens of thousands of distinct CDR3 sequences, nearly 6.5% of them singletons; the top ten hold roughly 0.5%. Sample: CD4+ T cells from blood. The receptors were sampled from a woman in her forties in good health. CDR3s include the opening cysteine and the closing phenylalanine or tryptophan. The D gene is left open where the match is weak. The size field is filled for only some rows; it gives once, few, many or a size class.

abundance	v_gene	d_gene	j_gene	CDR3nt	CDR3aa
many	TRBV5-1	TRBD1	TRBJ2-5	TGCGCCAGCAGCTTTGGGGGACAGGGGGCTGAAGAGACCCAGTACTTC	CASSFGGQGAEETQYF
many	TRBV5-1	-	TRBJ2-1	TGCGCCAGCAGCTTGGAAGACCTATCGAAGCAGTTCTTC	CASSLEDLSKQFF
many	TRBV20-1	-	TRBJ1-2	TGCAGTGCTAGGGGCGGGAACTATGGCTACACCTTC	CSARGGNYGYTF
many	TRBV20-1	-	TRBJ2-5	TGCAGTGCCGCCCGACAAGAGACCCAGTACTTC	CSAARQETQYF
many	TRBV2	-	TRBJ2-7	TGTGCCAGCAGTGACTTGGGCGAGCAGTACTTC	CASSDLGEQYF
many	TRBV7-2	TRBD1	TRBJ1-4	TGTGCCAGCAGCGGGACAGGGGGAAAACTGTTTTTT	CASSGTGGKLFF
many	TRBV7-2	-	TRBJ2-2	TGTGCCAGCAGCGTCGACTGGGCCACCGGGGAGCTGTTTTTT	CASSVDWATGELFF
many	TRBV9	TRBD1	TRBJ2-5	TGTGCCAGCAGCGTAGCTGAGACAGGGGGCCAAGAGACCCAGTACTTC	CASSVAETGGQETQYF
-	TRBV9	-	TRBJ2-1	TGTGCCAGTAGCGTCGAGGGGACTTCTCTCTACAGTGAGCAGTTCTTC	CASSVEGTSLYSEQFF
many	TRBV5-1	TRBD1	TRBJ2-5	TGCGCCAGCAGCTGGACGACGGACAGGCGCGGGGAGACCCAGTACTTC	CASSWTTDRRGETQYF
many	TRBV7-2	-	TRBJ1-1	TGTGCCAGCAGCTTAACCTCGGGGTTGAACACTGAAGCTTTCTTT	CASSLTSGLNTEAFF
many	TRBV6-2/TRBV6-3	-	TRBJ2-7	TGTGCCAGCAACGACAACCACGAGCAGTACTTC	CASNDNHEQYF
many	TRBV20-1	TRBD1	TRBJ2-7	TGCAGTGCTAGAGAAGGGGCAGGGGGCATCGACGAGCAGTACTTC	CSAREGAGGIDEQYF
many	TRBV6-1	-	TRBJ2-7	TGTGCCAGCAGCCTCTTGAGAAGGGCCTTATCCTACGAGCAGTACTTC	CASSLLRRALSYEQYF
many	TRBV7-2	TRBD1	TRBJ1-5	TGTGCCACTTCAATTAACAGGGGAAGCAATCAGCCCCAGCATTTT	CATSINRGSNQPQHF
many	TRBV7-7	TRBD1	TRBJ2-2	TGTGCTAGCAGCCCAGACAGGGGGCTTTACACCGGGGAGCTGTTTTTT	CASSPDRGLYTGELFF
few	TRBV20-1	-	TRBJ1-5	TGCAGCGTGCTATCTCCAGAGGGGTTAAGCAATCAGCCCCAGCATTTT	CSVLSPEGLSNQPQHF
many	TRBV5-1	TRBD2	TRBJ2-1	TGCGCCAGCAGCTTGGAGGCTAGCGGGTCCTACAATGAGCAGTTCTTC	CASSLEASGSYNEQFF
many	TRBV5-1	-	TRBJ2-7	TGCGCCAGCAGCTCGGGACAGCCCCGGGAGTGGGAGCAGTACTTC	CASSSGQPREWEQYF
few	TRBV21-1	-	TRBJ2-1	TGTGCCAGCAGCACTCGGGGCGAGCAGTTCTTC	CASSTRGEQFF
many	TRBV28	-	TRBJ1-1	TGTGCCAGTGTGGCCCTTGAAGCTTTCTTT	CASVALEAFF
many	TRBV10-2	-	TRBJ1-1	TGCGCCAGCAGTGCTTTTCAGAACACTGAAGCTTTCTTT	CASSAFQNTEAFF
many	TRBV10-3	-	TRBJ2-4	TGTGCCATCAGTGAGTCGGGATCCGAAAACATTCAGTACTTC	CAISESGSENIQYF
few	TRBV7-7	-	TRBJ2-1	TGTGCTAGCAGCTTAGGTACCGTCCCGGGAAGCTCCTACAATGAGCAGTTCTTC	CASSLGTVPGSSYNEQFF
many	TRBV11-2	-	TRBJ1-6	TGTGCCAGCAGCTTAGGAGGAAATAATTCACCCCTCCACTTT	CASSLGGNNSPLHF
few	TRBV7-2	-	TRBJ2-7	TGTGCCAGCAGGGACCTAAACAGGGTAGGCGAGCAGTACTTC	CASRDLNRVGEQYF
many	TRBV20-1	TRBD2	TRBJ2-3	TGCAGTGCTAGAGGACTAGCGGGAGGCCGGGATACGCAGTATTTT	CSARGLAGGRDTQYF
many	TRBV20-1	-	TRBJ2-2	TGCAGTGCTAGTGGACTACTGGTTACCGGGGAGCTGTTTTTT	CSASGLLVTGELFF
many	TRBV5-5	-	TRBJ2-7	TGTGCCAGCAGCTTTAATAGGGCGAACTACGAGCAGTACTTC	CASSFNRANYEQYF
many	TRBV25-1	TRBD2	TRBJ2-1	TGTGCCATCCGTAGCGGGGGGCCCTACAATGAGCAGTTCTTC	CAIRSGGPYNEQFF
many	TRBV19	-	TRBJ1-5	TGTGCCAGTAGTTCAGGGCCTGGAGCGGTTCAGCCCCAGCATTTT	CASSSGPGAVQPQHF
many	TRBV15	TRBD1	TRBJ2-7	TGTGCCACCAGCAGAGATCCAGGGGGCTACGAGCAGTACTTC	CATSRDPGGYEQYF
many	TRBV5-8	-	TRBJ2-3	TGTGCCAGCAGCTTGGCTTGGTTAGATACGCAGTATTTT	CASSLAWLDTQYF
many	TRBV4-2	-	TRBJ2-2	TGTGCCAGCAGCCATGACTACCACTCCGGGACCGGGGAGCTGTTTTTT	CASSHDYHSGTGELFF
many	TRBV7-2	-	TRBJ2-3	TGTGCCAGCAGCCCCCGGGAGTCCTTCACAGATACGCAGTATTTT	CASSPRESFTDTQYF
many	TRBV29-1	TRBD1	TRBJ1-1	TGCAGCGGCGAGGGAGGGGGCGGGTCTGCTGAAGCTTTCTTT	CSGEGGGGSAEAFF
-	TRBV10-3	TRBD1	TRBJ1-2	TGTGCCATCAGTCTGGACAGGAACAACTATGGCTACACCTTC	CAISLDRNNYGYTF
many	TRBV29-1	-	TRBJ1-1	TGCAGCGTCCGACAGAACACTGAAGCTTTCTTT	CSVRQNTEAFF
many	TRBV28	-	TRBJ2-5	TGTGCCAGCAGTTTAAAACAGATCCAAGAGACCCAGTACTTC	CASSLKQIQETQYF
many	TRBV7-6	-	TRBJ2-3	TGTGCCAGCAGCGGACGGGGCGGATGGGGTCAGGATACGCAGTATTTT	CASSGRGGWGQDTQYF
many	TRBV20-1	TRBD1	TRBJ2-3	TGCAGTGCTGCCCGGGACAGGGCGGTCGGTTCTACGCAGTATTTT	CSAARDRAVGSTQYF
many	TRBV5-1	TRBD2	TRBJ2-1	TGCGCCAGCAGCTTGGTGGCGGGAGGGCTCAATGAGCAGTTCTTC	CASSLVAGGLNEQFF
many	TRBV20-1	-	TRBJ2-7	TGCAGTGCTCCCCGGGAAGCCGACGAGCAGTACTTC	CSAPREADEQYF
many	TRBV5-5	-	TRBJ2-1	TGTGCCAGCAGCTTGCAGGGGAGCTCCTACAATGAGCAGTTCTTC	CASSLQGSSYNEQFF
many	TRBV28	-	TRBJ1-2	TGTGCCAGCAGACTGGCAGGGAGGAGGGATGGCTACACCTTC	CASRLAGRRDGYTF
many	TRBV7-3	-	TRBJ2-3	TGTGCCAGCAGCTTAGCGGGTTTCACAGATACGCAGTATTTT	CASSLAGFTDTQYF
many	TRBV12-3/TRBV12-4	TRBD1	TRBJ1-5	TGTGCCAGCAGCGCGGGACAGGGGGTCAATCAGCCCCAGCATTTT	CASSAGQGVNQPQHF
medium-sized	TRBV5-1	-	TRBJ1-1	TGCGCCAGCAGCTTGGAACTGACAGGGAACACTGAAGCTTTCTTT	CASSLELTGNTEAFF
many	TRBV28	TRBD1	TRBJ2-7	TGTGCCAGCGACGCACAGGGGGTAGGCGAGCAGTACTTC	CASDAQGVGEQYF
many	TRBV18	-	TRBJ2-2	TGTGCCAGCTCACCTCAGTCAGGCAACACCGGGGAGCTGTTTTTT	CASSPQSGNTGELFF
many	TRBV2	-	TRBJ2-3	TGTGCCAGCAGTGTGCGCGCAGATACGCAGTATTTT	CASSVRADTQYF
many	TRBV5-1	-	TRBJ2-7	TGCGCCAGCAGCTTAGTCAGGGGAGCCTACGAGCAGTACTTC	CASSLVRGAYEQYF
many	TRBV28	TRBD1	TRBJ2-4	TGTGCCAGCAGTTTCTCCGGGACAGGGGGCGTCGGGAAAAACATTCAGTACTTC	CASSFSGTGGVGKNIQYF